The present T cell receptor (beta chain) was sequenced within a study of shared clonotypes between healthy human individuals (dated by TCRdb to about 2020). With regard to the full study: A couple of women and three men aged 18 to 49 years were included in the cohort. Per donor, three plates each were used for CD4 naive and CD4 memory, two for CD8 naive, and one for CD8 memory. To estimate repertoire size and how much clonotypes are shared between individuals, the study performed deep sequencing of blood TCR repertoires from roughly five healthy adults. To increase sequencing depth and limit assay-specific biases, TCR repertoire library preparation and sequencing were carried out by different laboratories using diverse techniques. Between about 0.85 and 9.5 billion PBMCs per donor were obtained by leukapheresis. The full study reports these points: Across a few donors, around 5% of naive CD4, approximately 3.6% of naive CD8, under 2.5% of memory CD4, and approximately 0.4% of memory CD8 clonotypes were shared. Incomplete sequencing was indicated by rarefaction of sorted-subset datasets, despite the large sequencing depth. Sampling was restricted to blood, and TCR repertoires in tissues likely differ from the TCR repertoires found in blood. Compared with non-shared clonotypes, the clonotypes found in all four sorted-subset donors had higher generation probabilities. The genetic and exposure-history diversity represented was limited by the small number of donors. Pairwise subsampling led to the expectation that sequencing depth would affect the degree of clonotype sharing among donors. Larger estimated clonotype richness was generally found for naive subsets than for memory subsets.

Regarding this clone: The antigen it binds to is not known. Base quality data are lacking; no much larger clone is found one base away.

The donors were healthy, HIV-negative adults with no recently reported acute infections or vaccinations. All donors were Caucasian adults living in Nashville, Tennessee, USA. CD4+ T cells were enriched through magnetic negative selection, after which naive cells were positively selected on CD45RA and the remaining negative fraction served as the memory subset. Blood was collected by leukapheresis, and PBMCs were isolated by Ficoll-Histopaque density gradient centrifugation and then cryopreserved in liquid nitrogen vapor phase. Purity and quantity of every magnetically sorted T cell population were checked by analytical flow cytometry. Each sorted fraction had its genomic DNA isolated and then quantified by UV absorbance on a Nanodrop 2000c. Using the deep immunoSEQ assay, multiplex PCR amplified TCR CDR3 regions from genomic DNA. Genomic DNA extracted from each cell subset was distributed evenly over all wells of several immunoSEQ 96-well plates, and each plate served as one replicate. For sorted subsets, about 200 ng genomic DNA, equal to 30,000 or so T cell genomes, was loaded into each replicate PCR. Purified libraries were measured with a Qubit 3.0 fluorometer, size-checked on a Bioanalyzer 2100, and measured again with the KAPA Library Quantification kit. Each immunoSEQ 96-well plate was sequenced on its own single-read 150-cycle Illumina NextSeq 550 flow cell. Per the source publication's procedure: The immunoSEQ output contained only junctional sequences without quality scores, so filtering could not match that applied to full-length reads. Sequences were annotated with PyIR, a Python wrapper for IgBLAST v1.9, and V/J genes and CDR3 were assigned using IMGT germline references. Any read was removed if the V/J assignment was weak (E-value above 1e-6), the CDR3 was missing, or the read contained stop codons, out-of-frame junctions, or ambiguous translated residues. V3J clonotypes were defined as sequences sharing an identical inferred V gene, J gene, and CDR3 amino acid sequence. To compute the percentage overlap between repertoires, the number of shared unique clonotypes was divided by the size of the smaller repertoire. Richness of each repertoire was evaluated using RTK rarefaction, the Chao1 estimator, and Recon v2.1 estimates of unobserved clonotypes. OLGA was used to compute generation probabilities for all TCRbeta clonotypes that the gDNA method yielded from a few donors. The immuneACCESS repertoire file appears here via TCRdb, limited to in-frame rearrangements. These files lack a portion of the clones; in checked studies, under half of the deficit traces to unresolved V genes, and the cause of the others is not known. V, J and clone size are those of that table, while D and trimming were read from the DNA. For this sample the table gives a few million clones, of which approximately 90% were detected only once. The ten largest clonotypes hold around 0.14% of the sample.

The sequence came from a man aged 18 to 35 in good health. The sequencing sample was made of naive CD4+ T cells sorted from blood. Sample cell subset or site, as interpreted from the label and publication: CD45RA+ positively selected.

This receptor carries the CDR3 CASSQGLSGNTIYF. Read as DNA, the sequence is TGCGCCAGCAGTCAGGGCCTTTCTGGAAACACCATATATTTT. Recombination linked TRBV23-1 to TRBJ1-3, with no D gene named confidently. TRBV23-1 is an ORF, and what it does is uncertain. From the cysteine through the phenylalanine, the CDR3 covers 14 amino acids. Left in the record is the CDR3 DNA by itself, 42 bases read in frame from the first base. The junction carries 7 bases between V and J, which are trimmed by 3 bases and 1 base respectively.